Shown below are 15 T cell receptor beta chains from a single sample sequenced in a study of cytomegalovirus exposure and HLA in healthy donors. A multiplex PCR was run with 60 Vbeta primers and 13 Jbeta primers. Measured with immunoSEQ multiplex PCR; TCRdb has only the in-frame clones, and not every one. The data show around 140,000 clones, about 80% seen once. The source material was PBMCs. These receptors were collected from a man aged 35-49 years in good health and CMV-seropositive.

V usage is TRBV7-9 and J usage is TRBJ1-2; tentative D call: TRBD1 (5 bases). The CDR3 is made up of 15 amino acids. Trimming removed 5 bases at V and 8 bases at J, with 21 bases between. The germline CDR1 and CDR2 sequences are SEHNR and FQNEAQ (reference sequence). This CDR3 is CASSLRKDLRGGYTF. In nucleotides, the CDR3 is TGTGCCAGCAGCCTAAGAAAGGACCTCCGGGGGGGCTACACCTTC.

This chain's CDR3 is CASSQDYGSVNEKLFF. The DNA of the CDR3 is TGCGCCAGCAGCCAAGATTATGGCAGTGTTAATGAAAAACTGTTTTTT. The V gene is TRBV4-1, the J gene TRBJ1-4, with D hard to call. The length of the CDR3 is 16 residues. The V end was cut by 0 bases, the J end by 4 bases, with 12 bases between. Germline V gene sequence: CDR1 MGHRA, CDR2 YSYEKL.

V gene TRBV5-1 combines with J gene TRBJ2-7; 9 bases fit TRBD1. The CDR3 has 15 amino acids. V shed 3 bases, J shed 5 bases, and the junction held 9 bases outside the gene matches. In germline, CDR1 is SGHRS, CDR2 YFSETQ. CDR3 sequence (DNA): TGCGCCAGCAGCTCCCGGACAGGGGTTTCCAACGAGCAGTACTTC. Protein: CASSSRTGVSNEQYF.

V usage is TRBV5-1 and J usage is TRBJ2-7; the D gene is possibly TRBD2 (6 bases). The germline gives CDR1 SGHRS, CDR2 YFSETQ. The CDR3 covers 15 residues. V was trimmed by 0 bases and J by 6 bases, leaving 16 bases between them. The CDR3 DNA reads TGCGCCAGCAGCTTGGAGGGACTCCCTTTAGGCGAGCAGTACTTC. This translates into CASSLEGLPLGEQYF.

The CDR3 reads CASSLTAATGYNEQFF. The CDR3 DNA sequence: TGTGCCAGCAGCTTAACGGCGGCTACCGGATACAATGAGCAGTTCTTC. J is TRBJ2-1 and V is TRBV7-3; unclear D gene. Germline assignment: CDR1 SGHTA and CDR2 FQGTGA. The CDR3 totals 16 residues. V dropped 0 bases and J dropped 4 bases, with 13 bases sitting between them.

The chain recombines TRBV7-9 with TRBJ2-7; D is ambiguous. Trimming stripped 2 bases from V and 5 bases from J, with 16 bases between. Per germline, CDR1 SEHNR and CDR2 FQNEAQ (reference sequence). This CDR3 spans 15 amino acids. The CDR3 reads CASSLSEDLSDEQYF. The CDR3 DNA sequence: TGTGCCAGCAGCTTAAGTGAGGATCTAAGTGACGAGCAGTACTTC.

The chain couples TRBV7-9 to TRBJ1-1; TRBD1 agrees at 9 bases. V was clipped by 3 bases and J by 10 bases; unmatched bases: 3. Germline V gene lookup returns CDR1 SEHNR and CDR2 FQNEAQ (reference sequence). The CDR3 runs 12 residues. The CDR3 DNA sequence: TGTGCCAGCAGCTTCGAGGACAGGGGAGCTTTCTTT. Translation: CASSFEDRGAFF. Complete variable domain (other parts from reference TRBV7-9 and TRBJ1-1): DTGVSQNPRHKITKRGQNVTFRCDPISEHNRLYWYRQTLGQGPEFLTYFQNEAQLEKSRLLSDRFSAERPKGSFSTLEIQRTEQGDSAMYLCASSFEDRGAFFGQGTRLTVV.

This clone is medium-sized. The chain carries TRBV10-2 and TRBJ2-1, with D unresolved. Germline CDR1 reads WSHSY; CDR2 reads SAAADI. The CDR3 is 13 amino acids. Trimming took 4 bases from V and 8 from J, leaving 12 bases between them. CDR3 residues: CASSVHERHEQFF. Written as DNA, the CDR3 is TGCGCCAGCAGTGTCCACGAGCGCCATGAGCAGTTCTTC.

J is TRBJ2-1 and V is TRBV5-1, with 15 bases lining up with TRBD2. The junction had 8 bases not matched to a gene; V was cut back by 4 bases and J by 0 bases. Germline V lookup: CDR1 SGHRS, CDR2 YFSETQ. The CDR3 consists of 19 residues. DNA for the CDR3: TGCGCCAGCAGCAGACTGGGACTAGCGGGAGGCCCCTCCTACAATGAGCAGTTCTTC. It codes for CASSRLGLAGGPSYNEQFF.

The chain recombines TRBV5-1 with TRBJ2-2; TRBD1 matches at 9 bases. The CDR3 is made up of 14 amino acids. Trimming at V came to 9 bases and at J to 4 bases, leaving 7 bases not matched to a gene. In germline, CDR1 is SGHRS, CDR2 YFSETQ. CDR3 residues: CATHTGGFTGELFF. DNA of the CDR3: TGCGCCACTCATACAGGGGGCTTCACCGGGGAGCTGTTTTTT.

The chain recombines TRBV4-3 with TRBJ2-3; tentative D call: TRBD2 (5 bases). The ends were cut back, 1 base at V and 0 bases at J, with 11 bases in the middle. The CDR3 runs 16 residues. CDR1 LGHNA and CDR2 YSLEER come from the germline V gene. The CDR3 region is CASSQGSGSSTDTQYF. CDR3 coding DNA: TGCGCCAGCAGCCAAGGATCGGGGTCTAGCACAGATACGCAGTATTTT.

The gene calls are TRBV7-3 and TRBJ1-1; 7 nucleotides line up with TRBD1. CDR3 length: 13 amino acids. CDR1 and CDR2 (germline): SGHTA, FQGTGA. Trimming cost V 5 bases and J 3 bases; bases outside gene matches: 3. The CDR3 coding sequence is TGTGCCAGCAGCCCAGACAGGGACACTGAAGCTTTCTTT. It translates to CASSPDRDTEAFF. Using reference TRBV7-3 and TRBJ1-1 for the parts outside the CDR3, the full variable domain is GAGVSQTPSNKVTEKGKYVELRCDPISGHTALYWYRQSLGQGPEFLIYFQGTGAADDSGLPNDRFFAVRPEGSVSTLKIQRTERGDSAVYLCASSPDRDTEAFFGQGTRLTVV.

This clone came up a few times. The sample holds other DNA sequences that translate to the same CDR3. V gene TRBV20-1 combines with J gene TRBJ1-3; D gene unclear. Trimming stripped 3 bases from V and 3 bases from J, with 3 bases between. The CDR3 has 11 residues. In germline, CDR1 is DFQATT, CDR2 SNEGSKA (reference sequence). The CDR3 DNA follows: TGCAGTGCTAGTATTGGAAACACCATATATTTT. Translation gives CSASIGNTIYF.

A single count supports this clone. In DNA, the CDR3 is TGTGCCAGCAGTGGGACACCTAAAGAGACCCAGTACTTC. Its translation: CASSGTPKETQYF. The chain has TRBV6-1 and TRBJ2-5; D is perhaps TRBD1 (5 bases). CDR3 length equals 13 residues. The germline V and J ends were trimmed by 4 bases and 3 bases, with 9 bases remaining between them. The germline CDR1 and CDR2 sequences are MNHNS and SASEGT.

The CDR3 coding sequence is TGCAGCGTTGGGGAAGTACGAGGGTCAGATACGCAGTATTTT. This gives the protein CSVGEVRGSDTQYF. The rearrangement joins TRBV29-1 to TRBJ2-3, with a tentative D call TRBD2 (5 bases). The germline CDR1 and CDR2 sequences are SQVTM and ANQGSEA. Trimming pared 4 bases from V and 4 bases from J, leaving 15 bases between. The CDR3 covers 14 residues.